This T cell receptor beta chain emerged from a study of shared clonotypes between healthy human individuals. Assay used: immunoSEQ multiplex PCR; TCRdb lists only in-frame clones, some missing. The sample lists about 2.1 million clones, roughly 91% seen once, with approximately 1.7% in the top ten. The CDR3 is 15 residues long. The V gene end was trimmed by 2 bases and the J gene end by 1 base; junction bases not matched to a gene: 4. Per the germline V gene, CDR1 is SGHDT and CDR2 is YYEEEE. CD45RO-negative CD8 cells positively selected for CCR7 made up the naive population, which excluded terminally differentiated effector memory CD45RA+ cells. A word on this clone: Other DNA sequences of this sample code for an identical CDR3.

The rearrangement uses TRBV5-6 and TRBJ2-7, with 9 bases identical to TRBD2. The clonotype comes from a man in his late teens or twenties in good health. Some clones in this sample may be carry-over from other donors' samples. The sample consisted of naive CD8+ T cells from PBMCs. CDR3 DNA sequence: TGTGCCAGCAGCTTTAGCGGGAGACTATCCTACGAGCAGTACTTC. Amino acid sequence: CASSFSGRLSYEQYF.